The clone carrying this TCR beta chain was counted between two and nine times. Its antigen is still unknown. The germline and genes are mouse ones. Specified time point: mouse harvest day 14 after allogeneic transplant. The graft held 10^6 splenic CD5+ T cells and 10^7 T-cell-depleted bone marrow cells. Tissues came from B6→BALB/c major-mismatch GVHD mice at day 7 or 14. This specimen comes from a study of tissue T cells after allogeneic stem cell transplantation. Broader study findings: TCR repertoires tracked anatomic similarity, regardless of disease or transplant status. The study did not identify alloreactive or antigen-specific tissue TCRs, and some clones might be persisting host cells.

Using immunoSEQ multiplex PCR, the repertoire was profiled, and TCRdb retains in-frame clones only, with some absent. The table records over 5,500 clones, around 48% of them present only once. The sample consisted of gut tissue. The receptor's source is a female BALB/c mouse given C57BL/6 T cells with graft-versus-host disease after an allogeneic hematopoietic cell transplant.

CDR3 bases read: TGTGCCAGCTCTCCCAGGGGTGGAAACACCCAGTAC. Residues: CASSPRGGNTQY. The complete CDR3 reads CASSPRGGNTQYF. The J gene is TRBJ2-5, the V gene TRBV12-2, with D possibly being TRBD1 (6 bases). The read gets to within 1 residue of the CDR3 end, and the germline J gene fills in the rest. Between the trimmed V and J ends, which lost 2 bases and 7 bases, there was a span of 12 bases. This CDR3 has 13 amino acids. Germline CDR1 and CDR2: SGHLS and HYDKME.